This T cell receptor beta chain was identified during a study of CD8+ T cells in alopecia areata. Treatment defined: oral pan-JAK inhibitor, 5-10 mg twice daily. Losses at the gene ends were 1 base for V and 1 base for J; bases not matched to a gene: 4. The CDR3 runs 16 residues. The germline V gene encodes CDR1 SGHAT and CDR2 FQNNGV. RNA was isolated and reverse transcribed to cDNA, the sequencing template. Sequenced by immunoSEQ multiplex PCR; TCRdb stores in-frame clones only, minus some. Among about 87,000 clones listed, around three quarters were seen once. Sample: CD8+ T cells sorted from blood, taken around week 44, from a patient treated with tofacitinib. V gene TRBV11-2 combines with J gene TRBJ2-3, with TRBD2 matching over 8 bases. This clonotype was obtained from a human donor with alopecia areata. The CDR3 reads CASSLVGGAGTDTQYF. The DNA for the CDR3 is TGTGCCAGCAGCTTAGTCGGGGGGGCGGGCACAGATACGCAGTATTTT. The full variable domain, with the rest looked up from reference TRBV11-2 and TRBJ2-3, is EAGVAQSPRYKIIEKRQSVAFWCNPISGHATLYWYQQILGQGPKLLIQFQNNGVVDDSQLPKDRFSAERLKGVDSTLKIQPAKLEDSAVYLCASSLVGGAGTDTQYFGPGTRLTVL.